The clone carrying this T cell receptor beta chain was seen a handful of times. As yet, its antigen is unknown. CDR1 is MDHEN and CDR2 is SYDVKM in the germline V gene. Trimming pared 3 bases from V and 2 bases from J, leaving 16 bases between. The length of the CDR3 is 16 residues. The data were produced by immunoSEQ multiplex PCR, yet TCRdb's version contains in-frame clones alone and is incomplete. The sample contains tens of thousands of clones, about nine tenths of which appear only once. The data belong to a study of identifying expanded T cells in peripheral blood. General study points: Technical replicates showed roughly 1.2 changed clones; about 2 weeks roughly 18; four weeks 19.

The chain employs TRBV28 and TRBJ1-1; TRBD1 might be the D (5 bases). The source is a person aged 18-70 years in good health. The sequenced sample consisted of blood. The CDR3 reads CASSFLGRAANTEAFF. CDR3 in DNA: TGTGCCAGCAGTTTTCTTGGCAGGGCCGCCAACACTGAAGCTTTCTTT.